Each of the 25 T cell receptor beta chains below was sequenced from the same sample in a study of cytomegalovirus exposure and HLA in healthy donors. It was with 60 Vbeta and 13 Jbeta primers that the PCR ran. Sequencing used immunoSEQ multiplex PCR; TCRdb keeps in-frame clones, though not all of them. Of some 150,000 clones listed, around 79% are singletons. The specimen sequenced was PBMCs. Receptors were obtained from a man aged 35 to 55 in good health and CMV-seronegative.

The V gene is TRBV19, the J gene TRBJ1-5; D perhaps matches TRBD1 (5 bases). Germline CDR1 and CDR2: LNHDA and SQIVND (reference sequence). The CDR3 spans 14 residues. The ends were cut back, 4 bases at V and 4 bases at J, with 11 bases in the middle. The CDR3 DNA follows: TGTGCCAGTAGTAGGGGGGGTCAGAATCAGCCCCAGCATTTT. Protein: CASSRGGQNQPQHF. The full variable domain, with the rest looked up from reference TRBV19 and TRBJ1-5, is DGGITQSPKYLFRKEGQNVTLSCEQNLNHDAMYWYRQDPGQGLRLIYYSQIVNDFQKGDIAEGYSVSREKKESFPLTVTSAQKNPTAFYLCASSRGGQNQPQHFGDGTRLSIL.

The chain carries TRBV7-9 and TRBJ1-3, with D possibly being TRBD1 (6 bases). Germline loops: CDR1 SEHNR, CDR2 FQNEAQ (reference sequence). CDR3 length: 14 amino acids. V lost 11 bases to trimming and J lost 0 bases, with 14 bases between them. Written as DNA, the CDR3 is TGTGCCGGGTGGACAGCTCTCTCTGGAAACACCATATATTTT. Its protein is CAGWTALSGNTIYF.

The V call is TRBV28, the J call TRBJ2-7; 11 bases fit TRBD2. After removal of 6 bases from V and 3 bases from J, the junction contained 10 bases not matched to a gene. CDR3 length: 16 residues. CDR1 and CDR2 from the germline V gene are MDHEN and SYDVKM. In nucleotides, the CDR3 is TGTGCCAGCAGCCGTAGAGGACTAGCGGGCATCTACGAGCAGTACTTC. It codes for CASSRRGLAGIYEQYF.

This sequence joins TRBV19 and TRBJ2-1; TRBD2 matches 10 bases. The ends lost 5 bases at V and 4 bases at J; junction bases unmatched: 5. The CDR3 runs to 15 residues. Germline V gene sequence: CDR1 LNHDA, CDR2 SQIVND (reference sequence). DNA for the CDR3: TGTGCCAGTAGTTACGGACTAGCGGCATACAATGAGCAGTTCTTC. Its protein is CASSYGLAAYNEQFF. The variable domain in full, with the rest retrieved from reference TRBV19 and TRBJ2-1, is DGGITQSPKYLFRKEGQNVTLSCEQNLNHDAMYWYRQDPGQGLRLIYYSQIVNDFQKGDIAEGYSVSREKKESFPLTVTSAQKNPTAFYLCASSYGLAAYNEQFFGPGTRLTVL.

The gene calls are TRBV21-1 and TRBJ2-5; TRBD2, the D gene given by the table, was not confirmed from the DNA. TRBV21-1 constitutes a pseudogene. The CDR3 is 13 amino acids. CDR3 region: CASKEMPKETQYF. The CDR3 DNA reads TGTGCCAGCAAAGAGATGCCAAAAGAGACCCAGTACTTC.

The V call is TRBV29-1, the J call TRBJ2-3; 11 nucleotides align to TRBD2. Germline-derived CDR1 and CDR2 are SQVTM and ANQGSEA. Trimming at V came to 6 bases and at J to 4 bases, leaving 6 bases not matched to a gene. This CDR3 is 14 amino acids long. CDR3 bases: TGCAGCGTCTCGACTAGCGGGAACCCAGATACGCAGTATTTT. It is translated as CSVSTSGNPDTQYF.

The chain's CDR3 is CSVVGQGAKGYTF. The CDR3 DNA is TGCAGCGTTGTAGGGCAGGGGGCTAAAGGCTACACCTTC. V and J are TRBV29-1 and TRBJ1-2, with 8 bases identical to TRBD1. Unmatched junction bases numbered 9, after V lost 4 bases and J lost 8 bases. There are 13 residues in the CDR3. Germline assignment: CDR1 SQVTM and CDR2 ANQGSEA. Variable domain in full (rest from reference TRBV29-1 and TRBJ1-2): SAVISQKPSRDICQRGTSLTIQCQVDSQVTMMFWYRQQPGQSLTLIATANQGSEATYESGFVIDKFPISRPNLTFSTLTVSNMSPEDSSIYLCSVVGQGAKGYTFGSGTRLTVV.

V is TRBV6-6 and J is TRBJ1-1; the D is unclear. Deletions cut 7 bases from V and 4 bases from J, with 13 bases between. The CDR3 length is 13 residues. The germline gives CDR1 MNHNY, CDR2 SVGAGI (reference sequence). CDR3 DNA sequence: TGTGCCAGCACTGTAAGAGAGGGCACTGAAGCTTTCTTT. Protein sequence: CASTVREGTEAFF.

This clone was counted once. This rearrangement joins TRBV6-1 to TRBJ2-7; 7 nucleotides agree with TRBD1. Germline V gene lookup returns CDR1 MNHNS and CDR2 SASEGT. V gave up 4 bases and J gave up 6 bases; unmatched junction bases: 6. The CDR3 loop spans 13 amino acids. The CDR3 coding sequence is TGTGCCAGCAGTGTGACAGGGTTGGGCGAGCAGTACTTC. Translating it yields CASSVTGLGEQYF.

The J gene is TRBJ2-5, the V gene TRBV9, with 9 bases lining up with TRBD2. V was pared by 0 bases and J by 4 bases, with 13 bases of the junction left unmatched. Germline V gene lookup returns CDR1 SGDLS and CDR2 YYNGEE. This CDR3 has 18 residues. The CDR3 protein is CASSVEEAGGRYGETQYF. The CDR3 DNA sequence: TGTGCCAGCAGCGTAGAGGAAGCGGGAGGAAGGTACGGAGAGACCCAGTACTTC.

This rearrangement joins TRBV5-1 to TRBJ2-1, with TRBD2 matching 11 bases. There are 16 residues in the CDR3. The V segment lost 2 bases and the J segment 6 bases; nucleotides outside the gene matches: 7. From germline, CDR1 is SGHRS and CDR2 YFSETQ. The CDR3 region is CASSLSRTSGFNEQFF. Written as DNA, the CDR3 is TGCGCCAGCAGCTTAAGCAGGACTAGCGGGTTCAATGAGCAGTTCTTC.

This clone was observed a single time. The chain uses TRBV5-1 and TRBJ2-3; 7 bases are shared with TRBD1. There are 15 residues in the CDR3. The V and J ends lost 4 bases and 2 bases, in that order; junction bases with no gene match: 7. Germline V gene lookup returns CDR1 SGHRS and CDR2 YFSETQ. The CDR3, as DNA: TGCGCCAGCAGCCTCAGACAGGGAGACACAGATACGCAGTATTTT. It translates to CASSLRQGDTDTQYF.

This rearrangement joins TRBV9 to TRBJ2-3; D not certain. Deletions cut 8 bases from V and 2 bases from J, with 9 bases between. The V gene's germline CDR1 is SGDLS and CDR2 YYNGEE. The CDR3 spans 12 residues. CDR3 loop: CASRRVTDTQYF. The CDR3 nucleotides read TGTGCCAGTCGGAGAGTCACAGATACGCAGTATTTT. The full variable domain, with the rest looked up from reference TRBV9 and TRBJ2-3, is DSGVTQTPKHLITATGQRVTLRCSPRSGDLSVYWYQQSLDQGLQFLIQYYNGEERAKGNILERFSAQQFPDLHSELNLSSLELGDSALYFCASRRVTDTQYFGPGTRLTVL.

The V and J genes are TRBV6-5 and TRBJ1-3; unclear D gene. V was trimmed by 5 bases and J by 0 bases, leaving 5 bases between them. The CDR3 is made up of 13 amino acids. Looked up from germline, CDR1 is MNHEY and CDR2 is SVGAGI. The CDR3 loop is CASSELSGNTIYF. Written as DNA, the CDR3 is TGTGCCAGCAGTGAGCTCTCTGGAAACACCATATATTTT.

This clone has only one observation. The chain joins TRBV14 to TRBJ2-2; D not certain. Trimming cost V 1 base and J 1 base, with 4 bases left between them. CDR1 SGHDN and CDR2 FVKESK come from the germline V gene. This CDR3 spans 14 amino acids. CDR3 bases: TGTGCCAGCAGCCAAGCCCGGAACACCGGGGAGCTGTTTTTT. It is translated as CASSQARNTGELFF.

The chain joins TRBV5-1 to TRBJ1-3; TRBD1 might be the D (6 bases). The CDR3 sequence is 15 residues long. With 4 bases removed from V and 4 bases from J, the gap between germline ends came to 15 bases. CDR1 and CDR2 from the germline V gene are SGHRS and YFSETQ. CDR3 coding DNA: TGCGCCAGCAGCCCCGAGGGGGTTCGCGGAAACACCATATATTTT. Its translation: CASSPEGVRGNTIYF.

The genes are TRBV5-5 and TRBJ2-1, with 7 nucleotides matching TRBD1. The trim removed 1 base at V and 5 bases at J, leaving 12 bases unmatched. Germline V gene data show CDR1 as SGHKS and CDR2 as YYEKEE (reference sequence). This CDR3 has 17 residues. Written as DNA, the CDR3 is TGTGCCAGCAGCTTGAAACAGGGGCTAAACGGGCACAATGAGCAGTTCTTC. Its protein is CASSLKQGLNGHNEQFF.

The rearrangement uses TRBV29-1 and TRBJ2-7; 9 bases agree with TRBD1. The V segment lost 8 bases and the J segment 5 bases; nucleotides outside the gene matches: 10. CDR1 SQVTM and CDR2 ANQGSEA come from the germline V gene. The CDR3 is 13 residues long. In DNA form, the CDR3 reads TGCAGCTCCCAGGACAGGGGCTTAGACGAGCAGTACTTC. Translated, it gives CSSQDRGLDEQYF.

The chain links TRBV19 to TRBJ2-1; the match to TRBD2 covers 7 bases. The length of the CDR3 is 20 residues. The V gene's germline CDR1 is LNHDA and CDR2 SQIVND (reference sequence). Trimming removed 7 bases from V and 0 bases from J; junction bases left unmatched: 21. The CDR3 sequence: CASTPQNLGGRPSSYNEQFF. CDR3 in DNA: TGTGCCAGTACTCCCCAAAATCTGGGAGGGAGGCCCAGCTCCTACAATGAGCAGTTCTTC.

This clone was observed a few times. The chain employs TRBV27 and TRBJ2-1; perhaps TRBD1 as D (5 bases). Trimming removed 7 bases at V and 6 bases at J, with 10 bases between. The CDR3 runs 12 residues. CDR1 is MNHEY and CDR2 is SMNVEV in the germline V gene (reference sequence). Here the CDR3 DNA reads TGTGCCAGCAAGGGCCAGGGCAATGAGCAGTTCTTC. Translating gives CASKGQGNEQFF.

The chain has TRBV27 and TRBJ1-5, with 9 bases lining up with TRBD1. V shed 9 bases and J 3 bases; nucleotides not matched to a gene: 9. The CDR3 runs 15 residues. Germline V lookup: CDR1 MNHEY, CDR2 SMNVEV (reference sequence). The CDR3 DNA follows: TGTGCCAGACTGGGACAGGGCGTTGTCAATCAGCCCCAGCATTTT. It specifies CARLGQGVVNQPQHF.

This rearrangement joins TRBV28 to TRBJ2-7; D might be TRBD1 (6 bases). This CDR3 has 14 amino acids. The V and J ends lost 2 bases and 4 bases respectively, with 12 bases between them. The germline V gene encodes CDR1 MDHEN and CDR2 SYDVKM. CDR3 sequence: CASSLGGPPYEQYF. In DNA form, the CDR3 reads TGTGCCAGCAGTTTAGGGGGCCCACCGTACGAGCAGTACTTC.

The chain uses TRBV6-6 and TRBJ2-1; the match to TRBD2 covers 10 bases. CDR3 length equals 15 residues. Germline V gives CDR1 MNHNY, CDR2 SVGAGI (reference sequence). With V trimmed by 6 bases and J by 7 bases, 9 bases remained unmatched. The CDR3: CASSDSGRARNEQFF. The CDR3 DNA is TGTGCCAGCAGCGACAGCGGGAGGGCCAGGAATGAGCAGTTCTTC.

V is TRBV6-1 and J is TRBJ1-1, with D possibly being TRBD1 (6 bases). The CDR3 is 15 amino acids. Trimming pared 6 bases from V and 2 bases from J, leaving 16 bases between. Germline CDR1 is MNHNS and CDR2 is SASEGT. DNA of the CDR3: TGTGCCAGCAGGAAGGGGGATAGGCCCAACACTGAAGCTTTCTTT. It encodes CASRKGDRPNTEAFF.

This clone is a singleton in its sample. V gene TRBV30 combines with J gene TRBJ1-2; the match to TRBD1 covers 8 bases. J was trimmed by 4 bases and V by 5 bases; bases with no gene match: 9. Germline CDR1 is GTSNPN and CDR2 is SVGIG (reference sequence). CDR3 length: 14 amino acids. The CDR3 here is CAWAPSGGGYGYTF. The CDR3 region has the DNA TGTGCCTGGGCACCCTCAGGGGGCGGCTATGGCTACACCTTC. The full variable domain, rest sourced from reference TRBV30 and TRBJ1-2, is SQTIHQWPATLVQPVGSPLSLECTVEGTSNPNLYWYRQAAGRGLQLLFYSVGIGQISSEVPQNLSASRPQDRQFILSSKKLLLSDSGFYLCAWAPSGGGYGYTFGSGTRLTVV.